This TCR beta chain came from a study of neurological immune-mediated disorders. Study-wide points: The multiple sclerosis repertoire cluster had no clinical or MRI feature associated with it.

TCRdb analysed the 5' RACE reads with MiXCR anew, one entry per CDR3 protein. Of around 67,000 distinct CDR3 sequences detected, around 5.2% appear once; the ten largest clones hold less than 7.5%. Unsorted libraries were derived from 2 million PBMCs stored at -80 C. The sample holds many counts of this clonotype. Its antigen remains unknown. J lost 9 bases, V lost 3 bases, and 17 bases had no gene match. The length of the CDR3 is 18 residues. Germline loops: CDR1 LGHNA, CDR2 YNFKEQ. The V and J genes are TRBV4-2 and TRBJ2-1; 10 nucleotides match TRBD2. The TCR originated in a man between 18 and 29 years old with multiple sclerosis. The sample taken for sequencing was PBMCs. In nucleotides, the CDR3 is TGTGCCAGCAGCCAGAGCGGGGGGGCGGGAATATCGGGTGGTGAGCAGTTCTTC. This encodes CASSQSGGAGISGGEQFF.